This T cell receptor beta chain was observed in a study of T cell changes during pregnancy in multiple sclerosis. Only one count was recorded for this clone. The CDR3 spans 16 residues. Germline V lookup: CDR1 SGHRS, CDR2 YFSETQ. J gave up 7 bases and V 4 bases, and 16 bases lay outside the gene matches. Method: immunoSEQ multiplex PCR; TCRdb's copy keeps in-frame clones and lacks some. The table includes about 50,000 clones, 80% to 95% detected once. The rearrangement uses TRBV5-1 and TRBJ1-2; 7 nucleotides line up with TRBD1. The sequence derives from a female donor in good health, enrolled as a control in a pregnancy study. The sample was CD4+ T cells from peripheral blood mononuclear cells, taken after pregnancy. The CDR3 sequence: CASSPGSTGREGGYTF. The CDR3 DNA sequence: TGCGCCAGCAGCCCAGGGTCGACAGGGCGGGAGGGTGGCTACACCTTC.